This T cell receptor beta chain is drawn from a study of blood T cell repertoires in COVID-19. Study details: Some COVID-19 samples were acute and others convalescent; all came from the United States, Italy and Spain. T cells, B-cell-depleted T cells, or PBMCs provided the cDNA or gDNA that served as material.

The CDR3 runs 15 residues. CDR1 and CDR2 from the germline V gene are SGHRS and YFSETQ. Trimming left V 0 bases short and J 2 bases short, with 9 bases between. In the original processing: From reference gene primer amplification, estimates of nucleated cell counts were derived. Profiled with immunoSEQ multiplex PCR; TCRdb holds only in-frame clones, not every one. V, J and clone size derive from that table, while D and trimming were established from the DNA sequence. The sample lists tens of thousands of clones; roughly 90% were seen once. V usage is TRBV5-1 and J usage is TRBJ2-1; tentatively, D is TRBD1 (6 bases). The sequenced sample was peripheral blood. This clonotype originated in an elderly woman with active or convalescent COVID-19. In nucleotides, the CDR3 is TGCGCCAGCAGCTTGGGGGGGCCGGCCTACAATGAGCAGTTCTTC. It encodes CASSLGGPAYNEQFF. Combining the CDR3 with reference TRBV5-1 and TRBJ2-1 gives the whole variable domain KAGVTQTPRYLIKTRGQQVTLSCSPISGHRSVSWYQQTPGQGLQFLFEYFSETQRNKGNFPGRFSGRQFSNSRSEMNVSTLELGDSALYLCASSLGGPAYNEQFFGPGTRLTVL.